Listed here is a single T cell receptor beta chain. This record belongs to a study of blood T cell repertoires in COVID-19. At the level of the study: Collection of acute and convalescent COVID-19 samples took place in the United States, Italy and Spain.

The CDR3 has 14 residues. The V gene's germline CDR1 is LNHDA and CDR2 SQIVND (reference sequence). J was trimmed by 0 bases and V by 10 bases; bases with no gene match: 5. Cohort placement rested on clinical history that participants reported themselves. Donors of Cohort 3 who recovered were those that had two negative PCRs, clearance, or symptom resolution. Original methodology: Reference gene primers were amplified, and this amplification served to estimate nucleated cell counts. Assay: immunoSEQ multiplex PCR; the TCRdb copy retains only in-frame clones and omits some. V, J and clone size reflect that table, while D and trimming were determined from the DNA. This sample has roughly 200,000 clones, with 85% found just once.

The sequenced sample consisted of PBMCs or T cells enriched from blood (not recorded which). The TCR originated in a man aged 35-49 years who had recovered from COVID-19. The chain joins TRBV19 to TRBJ2-2, with 7 bases that match TRBD2. The CDR3 spells CATRLAANTGELFF. The CDR3, as DNA: TGTGCCACACGACTAGCAGCGAACACCGGGGAGCTGTTTTTT. Full variable domain (remainder filled in from reference TRBV19 and TRBJ2-2): DGGITQSPKYLFRKEGQNVTLSCEQNLNHDAMYWYRQDPGQGLRLIYYSQIVNDFQKGDIAEGYSVSREKKESFPLTVTSAQKNPTAFYLCATRLAANTGELFFGEGSRLTVL.